The TCR beta chain under discussion was sequenced for a study of CD8+CD57+ T cells in acquired aplastic anemia. Study background: Sorted CD4+ and CD8+ cells yielded DNA averaging approximately 3.4 ug.

There are 16 residues in the CDR3. Germline CDR1 and CDR2: MGHRA and YSYEKL. Unmatched junction bases numbered 6, after V lost 1 base and J lost 9 bases. CD8+CD57+ cell expansion, shown by flow cytometry, had occurred in the patients selected for sequencing. No patient had been given any therapy when blood was sampled. This clonotype was recorded at least ten times. Its antigen is currently unknown. Genomic DNA templated the TCR beta VDJ and CDR3 profiling. TCRdb processed the reads anew with MiXCR; each CDR3 protein has one entry. The data show 250,000 to 350,000 distinct CDR3 sequences, approximately 60% seen once. Whole-study results and caveats: Patients showed no significant difference from controls in CD8+ Simpson's diversity. Sharing between patients and controls was observed for over 25 CD8+ CDR3 sequences.

The chain is built from TRBV4-1 and TRBJ1-6, with TRBD1 matching over 10 bases. Sequenced: sorted CD4+, CD8+, or CD8+CD57+ T cells (not recorded which) from PBMCs. This receptor was identified in a human donor with aplastic anemia. The CDR3: CASSQVPGQGFSPLHF. In nucleotides, the CDR3 is TGCGCCAGCAGCCAAGTCCCGGGACAGGGGTTTTCACCCCTCCACTTT.